This T cell receptor beta chain was sequenced for a study of CD8+ T cells in alopecia areata. The ends lost 8 bases at V and 8 bases at J; junction bases unmatched: 4. Germline V gene data show CDR1 as SNHLY and CDR2 as FYNNEI. This CDR3 is 12 amino acids long. This clone was detected only a few times. Investigators isolated RNA and reverse transcribed it into cDNA to act as the sequencing template. Only in-frame clones appear in the TCRdb table, and some are missing; sequencing was by immunoSEQ multiplex PCR. Here the sample spans about 150,000 clones, around 47% being singletons. The source is a human donor with alopecia areata. The sample was CD4+ T cells sorted from blood. The rearrangement links TRBV2 to TRBJ2-1; 9 nucleotides align to TRBD2. This chain's CDR3 is CASSGLAHEQFF. The DNA of the CDR3 is TGTGCCAGCTCTGGACTAGCGCATGAGCAGTTCTTC.